Listed below are T cell receptor beta chains from one sample, sequenced in a study of CD8 T cells in ankylosing spondylitis. A single record per CDR3 protein comes from TCRdb applying MiXCR to the 5' RACE reads. Of some 350,000 distinct CDR3 sequences in the sample, under 15% were seen once. The sequenced sample consisted of blood, either unsorted or a sorted T cell fraction (not recorded which). These receptors were obtained from a male donor with ankylosing spondylitis or in good health (not recorded which). CDR3s include the opening cysteine and the closing phenylalanine or tryptophan. D genes are given only for firm matches. Clone size is not always given. Where it is, it says once, few, many or a class for expanded clones.

D	V	size	J	DNA	CDR3
.	TRBV29-1	few	TRBJ2-1	TGCAGCGTGGGGGACGTCTACAATGAGCAGTTCTTC	CSVGDVYNEQFF
.	TRBV30	few	TRBJ2-3	TGTGCCTGGCGGGTGGCAGATACGCAGTATTTT	CAWRVADTQYF
.	TRBV12-3/TRBV12-4	few	TRBJ2-3	TGTGCCAGCAGCCCTGGGAATACGCAGTATTTT	CASSPGNTQYF
.	TRBV5-1	few	TRBJ2-5	TGCGCCAGCAGCTTGGAATTTGGTACCCAGTACTTC	CASSLEFGTQYF
TRBD1	TRBV3-1	few	TRBJ1-2	TGTGCCAGCAGCCCCAGGCGACCGGGACAGGGGTGGGACGGCTACACCTTC	CASSPRRPGQGWDGYTF
.	TRBV3-1	few	TRBJ2-1	TGTGCCAGCAGCCAAGAAGGCGGGGTTTCCTACAATGAGCAGTTCTTC	CASSQEGGVSYNEQFF
.	TRBV5-1	few	TRBJ1-2	TGCGCCAGCAGCGCCTTTCTCGTCCCTCCTGAAGGCTACACCTTC	CASSAFLVPPEGYTF
.	TRBV12-3/TRBV12-4	many	TRBJ2-7	TGTGCCAGCAGTTTGGGGGGCCCCTACGAGCAGTACTTC	CASSLGGPYEQYF
.	TRBV12-3/TRBV12-4	.	TRBJ2-5	TGTGCCAGCAGTTTCTCCCACCAAGAGACCCAGTACTTC	CASSFSHQETQYF
.	TRBV2	.	TRBJ2-2	TGTGCCAGCAACGGGGGCGGGGAGCTGTTTTTT	CASNGGGELFF
.	TRBV29-1	many	TRBJ2-5	TGCAGCGTTGTTAGGCAGCAAGAGACCCAGTACTTC	CSVVRQQETQYF
.	TRBV12-3/TRBV12-4	many	TRBJ2-3	TGTGCCAGCAGTTTATTCGGGACGAGGGCAGATACGCAGTATTTT	CASSLFGTRADTQYF
.	TRBV14	few	TRBJ1-6	TGTGCCAGCAGCTCCCGACTAGATTCACCCCTCCACTTT	CASSSRLDSPLHF
.	TRBV20-1	.	TRBJ2-7	TGCAGTGCTATTCAGGCGTCCTACGAGCAGTACTTC	CSAIQASYEQYF
TRBD1	TRBV11-2	.	TRBJ1-1	TGTGCCAGCAGCAGTGACAGGGGATCCACTGAAGCTTTCTTT	CASSSDRGSTEAFF
.	TRBV6-5	.	TRBJ2-1	TGTGCCAGCAGTTACAATACGGCCCTCAATGAGCAGTTCTTC	CASSYNTALNEQFF
.	TRBV12-3/TRBV12-4	many	TRBJ1-1	TGTGCCAGCAGTCCCGAGGAGGCCAACACTGAAGCTTTCTTT	CASSPEEANTEAFF
.	TRBV5-5	many	TRBJ2-2	TGTGCCAGCAGCAGGAGACAGAACACCGGGGAGCTGTTTTTT	CASSRRQNTGELFF